This TCR beta chain stems from a study of molecular identifiers for immune sequencing clone quantification. Via MiXCR, TCRdb re-called the PCR reads, giving one row per CDR3 protein. The sample has a few hundred thousand distinct CDR3 sequences; about a fifth are singletons. V lost 4 bases, J lost 5 bases, and 17 bases lay in between. The CDR3 contains 16 residues. Germline CDR1 and CDR2: SEHNR and FQNEAQ (reference sequence). The chain has TRBV7-9 and TRBJ2-2; D may match TRBD1 or TRBD2 (5 bases each). The receptor's source is a human donor in good health. Some libraries in this study had Jurkat cell RNA spiked in. Sequenced: naive CD8+ T cells from blood, with Jurkat cell RNA spiked in. Stated subset: FACS-sorted CD8+CD4-CCR7+CD45RA+ naive T cells. CDR3 residues: CASSSLWGRGTGELFF. In DNA, the CDR3 is TGTGCCAGCAGCTCCCTTTGGGGGAGAGGAACCGGGGAGCTGTTTTTT.